This T cell receptor (beta chain) was identified in a study of T cell responses to AZD1222 COVID-19 vaccine. TCRdb's copy holds only in-frame clones and misses some; the assay was immunoSEQ multiplex PCR. Here the sample spans 95,000 to 150,000 clones, roughly 84% being singletons. The material was peripheral blood, obtained 28 days after the second AZD1222 dose. This receptor was taken from an adult who received the AZD1222 COVID-19 vaccine.

The CDR3 nucleotides read TGTGCCAGCAGCTTTAATACTGAAGCTTTCTTT. Residues: CASSFNTEAFF. The chain joins TRBV5-6 to TRBJ1-1; D gene ambiguous. Germline V lookup: CDR1 SGHDT, CDR2 YYEEEE. The CDR3 extends over 11 amino acids. The V end lost 2 bases, the J end lost 5 bases, and 4 bases lay between the germline ends.